This entry lists 17 T cell receptor beta chains sequenced from one sample in a study of blood T cell repertoires in COVID-19. This table comes from immunoSEQ multiplex PCR, and its TCRdb copy is limited to in-frame clones, with some not included. The table records around 260,000 clones, nearly 90% of them present only once. The sample taken for sequencing was peripheral blood. The receptor source for this set is a human donor in a cohort sampled during active COVID-19.

The rearrangement joins TRBV6-5 to TRBJ2-1, with 9 bases fitting TRBD1. Losses at the gene ends were 6 bases for V and 3 bases for J; bases not matched to a gene: 6. This CDR3 spans 15 amino acids. Germline CDR1 is MNHEY and CDR2 is SVGAGI. Here the CDR3 DNA reads TGTGCCAGCAGCCTGGACAGGGGCGGCTACAATGAGCAGTTCTTC. This sequence encodes CASSLDRGGYNEQFF.

The chain employs TRBV25-1 and TRBJ1-2; D possibly corresponds to TRBD1 (5 bases). CDR3 length: 13 residues. Looked up from germline, CDR1 is MGHDK and CDR2 is SYGVNS. V was trimmed by 2 bases and J by 13 bases, leaving 17 bases between them. CDR3 sequence: CASSEIGVGTCTF. The CDR3 coding sequence is TGTGCCAGCAGTGAAATCGGGGTCGGGACTTGCACCTTC.

J is TRBJ2-1 and V is TRBV7-3; 7 nucleotides agree with TRBD2. Looked up from germline, CDR1 is SGHTA and CDR2 is FQGTGA. CDR3 length equals 20 residues. J lost 4 bases, V lost 6 bases, and 24 bases had no gene match. Here the CDR3 reads CASSGPGTSRERAGYNEQFF. The DNA of the CDR3 is TGTGCCAGCAGTGGACCCGGGACGTCGCGGGAGCGGGCGGGTTACAATGAGCAGTTCTTC. Full variable domain (missing parts from reference TRBV7-3 and TRBJ2-1): GAGVSQTPSNKVTEKGKYVELRCDPISGHTALYWYRQSLGQGPEFLIYFQGTGAADDSGLPNDRFFAVRPEGSVSTLKIQRTERGDSAVYLCASSGPGTSRERAGYNEQFFGPGTRLTVL.

This chain uses TRBV18 with TRBJ2-1, with 9 bases identical to TRBD2. Per the germline V gene, CDR1 is KGHSH and CDR2 is LQKENI. V was clipped by 1 base and J by 7 bases; unmatched bases: 8. This CDR3 is built from 16 residues. Written as DNA, the CDR3 is TGTGCCAGCTCACCACTCGGCGGGAGGGCCGCGAATGAGCAGTTCTTC. This codes for CASSPLGGRAANEQFF.

This chain links TRBV10-3 with TRBJ2-5; D is perhaps TRBD2 (6 bases). V was pared by 8 bases and J by 5 bases, with 18 bases between. Looked up from germline, CDR1 is ENHRY and CDR2 is SYGVKD. This CDR3 is built from 14 residues. CDR3 in amino acids: CAISPGIAEETQYF. CDR3 coding DNA: TGTGCCATCTCCCCAGGAATAGCGGAGGAGACCCAGTACTTC.

The genes are TRBV4-3 and TRBJ1-2; D possibly corresponds to TRBD1 (5 bases). Trimming took off 0 bases at V and 4 bases at J, with 21 bases between the two ends. The length of the CDR3 is 18 residues. CDR1 is LGHNA, CDR2 YSLEER, per germline. In nucleotides, the CDR3 is TGCGCCAGCAGCCAAGAAAAAGCAGGGCACCTAGAAATCTATGGCTACACCTTC. This gives the protein CASSQEKAGHLEIYGYTF.

This clone was picked up one time. Distinct nucleotide sequences in the sample also encode this CDR3. The chain links TRBV19 to TRBJ2-7, with 7 bases aligning to TRBD2. The CDR3 runs to 13 residues. The germline V gene encodes CDR1 LNHDA and CDR2 SQIVND (reference sequence). J gave up 0 bases and V 5 bases, and 1 base lay outside the gene matches. CDR3 sequence (DNA): TGTGCCAGTAGTCCTAGCGGCTCCTACGAGCAGTACTTC. Protein: CASSPSGSYEQYF.

J is TRBJ1-4 and V is TRBV27; maybe TRBD1 (5 bases). The CDR3 runs 14 residues. Germline V CDR1 and CDR2: MNHEY, SMNVEV (reference sequence). Trimming removed 5 bases from V and 4 bases from J, with 11 bases in between. The CDR3 nucleotides read TGTGCCAGCAGTGTCTCAGGGTATAATGAAAAACTGTTTTTT. Translated, it gives CASSVSGYNEKLFF.

The chain employs TRBV5-1 and TRBJ2-7, with 9 bases fitting TRBD1. After removal of 0 bases from V and 7 bases from J, the junction contained 11 bases not matched to a gene. CDR3 length: 16 amino acids. The germline V gene has CDR1 SGHRS and CDR2 YFSETQ. In nucleotides, the CDR3 is TGCGCCAGCAGCTTGGCCACGGACAGGGGAGCGGGAGAGCAGTACTTC. Its translation is CASSLATDRGAGEQYF.

This sequence joins TRBV5-6 and TRBJ1-3, with D perhaps TRBD1 (6 bases). Germline CDR1 and CDR2: SGHDT and YYEEEE. V was clipped by 3 bases and J by 2 bases, with 18 bases between them. The CDR3 loop spans 17 amino acids. The DNA for the CDR3 is TGTGCCAGCAGCTCTCTGAAACAGGGCTTCGCTGGAAACACCATATATTTT. Translation: CASSSLKQGFAGNTIYF.

This chain connects TRBV7-9 to TRBJ2-4, with a tentative D call TRBD1 (7 bases). The CDR3 consists of 14 residues. CDR1 is SEHNR, CDR2 FQNEAQ, per germline (reference sequence). V lost 2 bases, J lost 7 bases, and 12 bases lay in between. The CDR3 DNA is TGTGCCAGCAGCTTATCAGCAGGGGGGAACATTCAGTACTTC. Its translation: CASSLSAGGNIQYF.

The chain combines TRBV19 with TRBJ1-4, with D perhaps matching TRBD1 (6 bases). Between the trimmed V and J ends, which lost 3 bases and 10 bases, there was a span of 21 bases. Germline assignment: CDR1 LNHDA and CDR2 SQIVND (reference sequence). This CDR3 spans 16 amino acids. CDR3 protein: CASSIWEGQGIRKLFF. The CDR3, as DNA: TGTGCCAGTAGTATTTGGGAAGGGCAGGGGATAAGAAAACTGTTTTTT.

V is TRBV11-2 and J is TRBJ1-2, with TRBD1 matching 7 bases. V dropped 0 bases and J dropped 5; count of bases not matched to a gene: 3. The CDR3 length is 14 residues. Germline CDR1 is SGHAT and CDR2 is FQNNGV. CDR3 protein: CASSLEAGGYGYTF. As DNA, the CDR3 is TGTGCCAGCAGCTTAGAAGCAGGGGGGTATGGCTACACCTTC.

This clone turned up a few times. This CDR3 reads CASSLAWQGREQFF. Written as DNA, the CDR3 is TGTGCCAGCAGCTTAGCGTGGCAGGGGCGCGAGCAGTTCTTC. The rearrangement links TRBV7-2 to TRBJ2-1, with D maybe TRBD1 (6 bases). V shed 0 bases and J shed 10 bases, with 13 bases lying between them. This CDR3 spans 14 amino acids. Germline V gene sequence: CDR1 SGHTA, CDR2 FQGNSA.

The gene calls are TRBV5-1 and TRBJ2-1; 7 nucleotides match TRBD2. This CDR3 has 16 amino acids. CDR1 SGHRS and CDR2 YFSETQ come from the germline V gene. Germline trimming cut 3 bases from V and 2 bases from J; bases unmatched to any gene: 8. The CDR3 protein is CASSSGAGVAYNEQFF. The CDR3 nucleotides read TGCGCCAGCAGCTCGGGCGCGGGAGTGGCCTACAATGAGCAGTTCTTC.

In this sample, this clone turned up a few times. The chain recombines TRBV14 with TRBJ1-2; 8 nucleotides agree with TRBD1. V was pared by 4 bases and J by 6 bases, with 4 bases of the junction left unmatched. This CDR3 is 13 amino acids long. Germline V CDR1 and CDR2: SGHDN, FVKESK. The CDR3 loop is CASSPDRGDGYTF. CDR3 bases: TGTGCCAGCAGCCCCGACAGGGGCGATGGCTACACCTTC. The complete variable domain, with remaining parts taken from reference TRBV14 and TRBJ1-2, reads EAGVTQFPSHSVIEKGQTVTLRCDPISGHDNLYWYRRVMGKEIKFLLHFVKESKQDESGMPNNRFLAERTGGTYSTLKVQPAELEDSGVYFCASSPDRGDGYTFGSGTRLTVV.

The chain couples TRBV27 to TRBJ2-3; D uncertain. V dropped 3 bases and J dropped 5 bases, with 3 bases sitting between them. Germline V gene lookup returns CDR1 MNHEY and CDR2 SMNVEV (reference sequence). The CDR3 is 11 amino acids. The CDR3 sequence is CASSFKDTQYF. DNA for the CDR3: TGTGCCAGCAGTTTTAAAGATACGCAGTATTTT.